These 6 T cell receptor beta chains originate from one sample sequenced in a study of cytomegalovirus exposure and HLA in healthy donors. The PCR contained 60 Vbeta and 13 Jbeta primers. TCRdb keeps only in-frame clones here, not all; method: immunoSEQ multiplex PCR. The profile covers under 50,000 clones, with approximately 66% appearing a single time and about 17% taken by the ten largest. The specimen was PBMCs. These receptors originate from a man in his forties or fifties in good health and CMV-seropositive.

This rearrangement joins TRBV7-8 to TRBJ1-4; 8 bases align to TRBD1. Per germline, CDR1 SGHVS and CDR2 FQNEAQ. The V segment lost 1 base and the J segment 7 bases; nucleotides outside the gene matches: 8. The CDR3 totals 16 residues. CDR3: CASSLGTGGPSEKLFF. The CDR3 bases are TGTGCCAGCAGCTTAGGAACAGGGGGTCCCTCTGAAAAACTGTTTTTT.

This sequence joins TRBV7-3 and TRBJ2-3; D is uncertain. The CDR3 totals 15 residues. V was cut by 0 bases and J by 2 bases, with 9 bases left in between. The germline CDR1 and CDR2 sequences are SGHTA and FQGTGA. The CDR3 sequence: CASSLTQSYTDTQYF. The DNA for the CDR3 is TGTGCCAGCAGCTTAACTCAGTCTTACACAGATACGCAGTATTTT. Supplemented by reference TRBV7-3 and TRBJ2-3, the full variable domain reads GAGVSQTPSNKVTEKGKYVELRCDPISGHTALYWYRQSLGQGPEFLIYFQGTGAADDSGLPNDRFFAVRPEGSVSTLKIQRTERGDSAVYLCASSLTQSYTDTQYFGPGTRLTVL.

The chain uses TRBV7-6 and TRBJ2-7; possibly TRBD2 for D (6 bases). The CDR3 has 13 amino acids. Germline assignment: CDR1 SGHVS and CDR2 FNYEAQ. Trimming cost V 0 bases and J 7 bases, with 10 bases left between them. The DNA of the CDR3 is TGTGCCAGCAGCTTAGCCGGGGCGGGGGAGCAGTACTTC. The encoded protein is CASSLAGAGEQYF.

The chain recombines TRBV7-2 with TRBJ2-4, with 7 nucleotides matching TRBD1. Trimming at V came to 2 bases and at J to 1 base, leaving 5 bases not matched to a gene. Germline lookup yields CDR1 SGHTA and CDR2 FQGNSA. The CDR3 has 16 residues. CDR3 nucleotide sequence: TGTGCCAGCAGCTTATTAGGACAGGTGGCCAAAAACATTCAGTACTTC. Translated, it gives CASSLLGQVAKNIQYF. Drawing the rest from reference TRBV7-2 and TRBJ2-4, the complete variable domain is GAGVSQSPSNKVTEKGKDVELRCDPISGHTALYWYRQSLGQGLEFLIYFQGNSAPDKSGLPSDRFSAERTGGSVSTLTIQRTQQEDSAVYLCASSLLGQVAKNIQYFGAGTRLSVL.

This chain uses TRBV10-3 with TRBJ1-1; D unresolved. Germline lookup yields CDR1 ENHRY and CDR2 SYGVKD. The CDR3 contains 14 residues. Trimming took 3 bases from V and 6 from J, leaving 14 bases between them. The CDR3 spells CAISDLTPEAEAFF. CDR3 in DNA: TGTGCCATCAGTGATTTAACGCCGGAGGCTGAAGCTTTCTTT.

The chain carries TRBV7-8 and TRBJ2-7; a weak D match, TRBD1 (5 bases). CDR3 length: 13 residues. Germline V gene lookup returns CDR1 SGHVS and CDR2 FQNEAQ. Trimming pared 7 bases from V and 4 bases from J, leaving 14 bases between. The CDR3 reads CASNLGPAYEQYF. In DNA form, the CDR3 reads TGTGCCAGCAACTTGGGGCCGGCATACGAGCAGTACTTC. Based on the CDR3 plus reference TRBV7-8 and TRBJ2-7, the full variable domain is GAGVSQSPRYKVAKRGQDVALRCDPISGHVSLFWYQQALGQGPEFLTYFQNEAQLDKSGLPSDRFFAERPEGSVSTLKIQRTQQEDSAVYLCASNLGPAYEQYFGPGTRLTVT.